Each of the 25 T cell receptor beta chains below was sequenced from the same sample in a study of T-cell memory formation after mild COVID-19. TCRdb used MiXCR to reprocess the 5' RACE reads, holding one entry per CDR3 protein. Of roughly 260,000 distinct CDR3 sequences in the sample, roughly 15% are singletons; the top ten hold around 3.8%. The sequencing sample was made of PBMCs or a T cell subset sorted from them (not recorded which). The receptors shown here come from a man younger than 35 who had mild COVID-19 (a few samples of this study predate the infection). Cell type and time point are not known.

This clonotype was seen only a few times. The chain links TRBV30 to TRBJ1-5, with 8 bases lining up with TRBD1. J gave up 2 bases and V 5 bases, and 2 bases lay outside the gene matches. The CDR3 runs to 13 residues. Germline V gene data show CDR1 as GTSNPN and CDR2 as SVGIG (reference sequence). CDR3 DNA: TGTGCCTGGGGACAGGGTGGCAATCAGCCCCAGCATTTT. It yields the protein CAWGQGGNQPQHF.

This sequence joins TRBV28 and TRBJ2-4; D remains unclear. The CDR3 is made up of 18 amino acids. Germline assignment: CDR1 MDHEN and CDR2 SYDVKM. Trimming cost V 8 bases and J 0 bases, with 23 bases left between them. The CDR3 DNA reads as TGTGCCAGCTCTCTTAGCTCAGGTCCCCCCCTAGCCAAAAACATTCAGTACTTC. Its protein product is CASSLSSGPPLAKNIQYF.

The chain is built from TRBV11-2 and TRBJ1-4, with unresolved D. V lost 2 bases and J 0 bases, leaving 7 bases between the germline ends. The CDR3 spans 15 residues. Germline assignment: CDR1 SGHAT and CDR2 FQNNGV. CDR3 in amino acids: CASSLRTPTNEKLFF. The CDR3 DNA is TGTGCCAGCAGCTTAAGGACGCCAACTAATGAAAAACTGTTTTTT.

The gene calls are TRBV6-2 or TRBV6-3 and TRBJ1-2, with TRBD1 matching over 7 bases. Germline V lookup: CDR1 MNHEY, CDR2 SVGEGT. V lost 8 bases, J lost 7 bases, and 4 bases stayed unmatched. The CDR3 is 11 residues long. DNA of the CDR3: TGTGCCAGCGGGAACAGGGGTGGCTACACCTTC. It translates to CASGNRGGYTF.

This clonotype was seen many times. The chain links TRBV11-2 to TRBJ2-3; TRBD1 aligns across 9 bases. Trimming removed 2 bases from V and 4 bases from J; junction bases left unmatched: 4. CDR3 length equals 15 residues. Per germline, CDR1 SGHAT and CDR2 FQNNGV. CDR3 sequence (DNA): TGTGCCAGCAGCTTAACAGGGGGCGTTGCAGATACGCAGTATTTT. Protein: CASSLTGGVADTQYF. Variable domain in full (rest from reference TRBV11-2 and TRBJ2-3): EAGVAQSPRYKIIEKRQSVAFWCNPISGHATLYWYQQILGQGPKLLIQFQNNGVVDDSQLPKDRFSAERLKGVDSTLKIQPAKLEDSAVYLCASSLTGGVADTQYFGPGTRLTVL.

The sample holds a few counts of this clonotype. The chain is built from TRBV15 and TRBJ1-1; D gene uncertain. V was trimmed by 0 bases and J by 8 bases, leaving 10 bases between them. This CDR3 is built from 13 residues. In germline, CDR1 is LNHNV, CDR2 YYDKDF (reference sequence). The DNA for the CDR3 is TGTGCCACCAGCAGAGATGGTACGGGGGAAGCTTTCTTT. Its protein is CATSRDGTGEAFF.

The chain couples TRBV3-1 to TRBJ1-4, with TRBD1 as a possible D gene (6 bases). Germline lookup yields CDR1 LGHDT and CDR2 YNNKEL (reference sequence). Trimming cost V 0 bases and J 8 bases, with 13 bases left between them. The CDR3 is made up of 15 amino acids. In nucleotides, the CDR3 is TGTGCCAGCAGCCAAGATTGGGGGGCGCAGGAAAAACTGTTTTTT. Encoded protein: CASSQDWGAQEKLFF.

The chain has TRBV15 and TRBJ1-2; D is undetermined. Germline V gene data show CDR1 as LNHNV and CDR2 as YYDKDF (reference sequence). The CDR3 runs to 11 residues. Trimming removed 4 bases at V and 1 base at J, with 1 base between. As DNA, the CDR3 is TGTGCCACCAGCAATAACTATGGCTACACCTTC. Translating gives CATSNNYGYTF.

V is TRBV6-5 and J is TRBJ2-1, with unresolved D. The CDR3 sequence is 15 residues long. Trimming took off 0 bases at V and 5 bases at J, with 11 bases between the two ends. Germline V lookup: CDR1 MNHEY, CDR2 SVGAGI. Here the CDR3 reads CASSYSSPAHNEQFF. Here the CDR3 DNA reads TGTGCCAGCAGTTACTCCAGTCCGGCCCACAATGAGCAGTTCTTC.

Ten or more counts support this clonotype. The chain is built from TRBV5-1 and TRBJ2-7; the D gene is possibly TRBD1 (6 bases). CDR3 size: 14 residues. Trimming took off 0 bases at V and 2 bases at J, with 9 bases between the two ends. Looked up from germline, CDR1 is SGHRS and CDR2 is YFSETQ. The CDR3 protein is CASSLGRGPYEQYF. In DNA, the CDR3 is TGCGCCAGCAGCTTGGGCAGGGGTCCCTACGAGCAGTACTTC.

This clonotype appeared a few times. CDR3 protein: CASSQSPGGKETQYF. The DNA for the CDR3 is TGCGCCAGCAGCCAATCTCCGGGTGGGAAAGAGACCCAGTACTTC. The J gene is TRBJ2-5, the V gene TRBV4-3; D gene ambiguous. CDR3 length: 15 amino acids. Trimming shortened V by 2 bases and J by 3 bases, and 13 bases separated the two germline ends. Germline-derived CDR1 and CDR2 are LGHNA and YSLEER.

The chain recombines TRBV20-1 with TRBJ2-7, with TRBD2 matching over 9 bases. Germline V CDR1 and CDR2: DFQATT, SNEGSKA (reference sequence). This CDR3 is built from 16 residues. V was clipped by 5 bases and J by 0 bases; unmatched bases: 11. CDR3: CSAHGGLAGSSYEQYF. The CDR3 bases are TGCAGTGCTCATGGGGGGCTAGCGGGGAGCTCCTACGAGCAGTACTTC.

The chain is built from TRBV9 and TRBJ2-3, with 7 bases identical to TRBD1. The CDR3 has 14 residues. V shed 2 bases, J shed 5 bases, and the junction held 5 bases outside the gene matches. The germline gives CDR1 SGDLS, CDR2 YYNGEE. CDR3 amino acids: CASSVQGVGDTQYF. The CDR3 coding sequence is TGTGCCAGCAGCGTCCAGGGGGTTGGAGATACGCAGTATTTT.

This chain uses TRBV18 with TRBJ2-5; D gene uncertain. Trimming removed 5 bases from V and 1 base from J, with 8 bases in between. CDR3 length equals 13 residues. The germline CDR1 and CDR2 sequences are KGHSH and LQKENI. The CDR3 spells CASSRIFQETQYF. The DNA of the CDR3 is TGTGCCAGCTCAAGGATTTTCCAAGAGACCCAGTACTTC.

In its sample, this clonotype was seen a few times. This chain joins TRBV12-3 or TRBV12-4 and TRBJ2-5; 11 bases match TRBD2. Losses at the gene ends were 4 bases for V and 5 bases for J; bases not matched to a gene: 9. The CDR3 extends over 16 amino acids. The chain's CDR3 is CASSSWTSGLEETQYF. DNA for the CDR3: TGTGCCAGCAGTTCCTGGACTAGCGGGCTGGAGGAGACCCAGTACTTC.

The chain couples TRBV10-3 to TRBJ1-1, with 11 nucleotides matching TRBD1. This CDR3 contains 12 residues. Germline assignment: CDR1 ENHRY and CDR2 SYGVKD. Losses at the gene ends were 8 bases for V and 4 bases for J; bases not matched to a gene: 0. The CDR3 here is CAIGTGGTEAFF. The CDR3 DNA is TGTGCCATCGGGACAGGGGGCACTGAAGCTTTCTTT.

This clonotype came up a few times. The V call is TRBV12-3 or TRBV12-4, the J call TRBJ1-4; 8 bases agree with TRBD1. V was pared by 4 bases and J by 2 bases, with 3 bases of the junction left unmatched. The CDR3 extends over 15 amino acids. The CDR3 sequence is CASSSRGLTNEKLFF. The CDR3 DNA reads as TGTGCCAGCAGTTCCAGGGGGCTCACTAATGAAAAACTGTTTTTT.

This clonotype has only a few counts. This chain joins TRBV14 and TRBJ1-1; no reliable D call. In germline, CDR1 is SGHDN, CDR2 FVKESK. The CDR3 length is 18 residues. Between the trimmed V and J ends, which lost 1 base and 0 bases, there was a span of 18 bases. Here the CDR3 DNA reads TGTGCCAGCAGCCAAGGTCCGGACGAGGGAACTATGAACACTGAAGCTTTCTTT. It yields the protein CASSQGPDEGTMNTEAFF.

Only a few counts were recorded for this clonotype. The V call is TRBV12-3 or TRBV12-4, the J call TRBJ1-1, with TRBD1 matching over 8 bases. The CDR3 is 14 amino acids. V lost 4 bases, J lost 3 bases, and 4 bases stayed unmatched. The CDR3 sequence is CASSSRQGYTEAFF. DNA of the CDR3: TGTGCCAGCAGTTCGAGACAGGGGTACACTGAAGCTTTCTTT.

The chain employs TRBV18 and TRBJ1-1; D is ambiguous. This CDR3 region has 16 residues. The V end lost 1 base, the J end lost 0 bases, and 12 bases lay between the germline ends. Germline assignment: CDR1 KGHSH and CDR2 LQKENI. The CDR3 DNA is TGTGCCAGCTCACCACGGATACAACAGATGAACACTGAAGCTTTCTTT. Its translation is CASSPRIQQMNTEAFF.

This chain uses TRBV11-2 with TRBJ1-1; a possible D gene is TRBD1 (6 bases). V lost 5 bases to trimming and J lost 3 bases, with 22 bases between them. The CDR3 is made up of 17 amino acids. The germline V gene has CDR1 SGHAT and CDR2 FQNNGV. The CDR3 DNA follows: TGTGCCAGCAGCCATCCGACAGGAAAGGTACGGGACACTGAAGCTTTCTTT. Translating it yields CASSHPTGKVRDTEAFF.

This chain connects TRBV28 to TRBJ2-1; 14 bases are shared with TRBD2. Germline V lookup: CDR1 MDHEN, CDR2 SYDVKM. The V segment lost 5 bases and the J segment 10 bases; nucleotides outside the gene matches: 7. The CDR3 totals 15 residues. Here the CDR3 DNA reads TGTGCCAGCAGTGCCGGGACTAGCGGGGGCCTAGAGCAGTTCTTC. Encoded protein: CASSAGTSGGLEQFF.

The table lists this clonotype with many counts. The genes are TRBV5-1 and TRBJ1-1, with 7 bases that match TRBD1. Losses at the gene ends were 2 bases for V and 6 bases for J; bases not matched to a gene: 4. Germline lookup yields CDR1 SGHRS and CDR2 YFSETQ. The CDR3 is 13 amino acids. In nucleotides, the CDR3 is TGCGCCAGCAGCTTTAGCCAGGGGGCTGAAGCTTTCTTT. Its translation is CASSFSQGAEAFF.

This clonotype was picked up a small number of times. The CDR3 spells CASTSRGMVSPLHF. The CDR3 nucleotides read TGTGCCAGCACATCGCGGGGGATGGTTTCACCCCTCCACTTT. The chain is built from TRBV7-2 and TRBJ1-6; TRBD1 might be the D (5 bases). Germline CDR1 is SGHTA and CDR2 is FQGNSA. CDR3 length: 14 residues. V was shortened by 7 bases and J by 9 bases, with 16 bases between the two germline ends. The full variable domain, its missing parts supplied by reference TRBV7-2 and TRBJ1-6, is GAGVSQSPSNKVTEKGKDVELRCDPISGHTALYWYRQSLGQGLEFLIYFQGNSAPDKSGLPSDRFSAERTGGSVSTLTIQRTQQEDSAVYLCASTSRGMVSPLHFGNGTRLTVT.

This clonotype was seen only a few times. The chain carries TRBV7-3 and TRBJ2-1; 9 nucleotides agree with TRBD1. Germline V gene sequence: CDR1 SGHTA, CDR2 FQGTGA. This CDR3 contains 15 residues. Germline trimming cut 1 base from V and 4 bases from J; bases unmatched to any gene: 2. CDR3 sequence (DNA): TGTGCCAGCAGCTTAAGGGGACAGGGATACAATGAGCAGTTCTTC. Translating it yields CASSLRGQGYNEQFF.